This TCR beta chain was sequenced for a study of tumor-infiltrating lymphocytes in primary liver carcinoma (dated by TCRdb to about 2017). With respect to the entire study: Of the five patients, three men and two women aged 30 to 69 years, four had hepatocellular carcinoma and one had combined HCC and intrahepatic cholangiocarcinoma. To link TCRbeta repertoire diversity to the local molecular phenotype, the approximately 23 tumor region samples were profiled with Agilent mRNA microarrays. The five patients had tumors staged T1-T3 N0M0, with maximum diameters ranging from about 4.2 to 10 cm. Roughly 3.65 to 7.5 million productive TCRbeta reads were obtained per sample, and no significant difference in read depth was found between tissue types. Reproducibility between technical replicate repertoires was high, with correlation coefficients above 0.95 and mean shared-clone rates approximately 0.9. A total of 35 or so specimens from 5 patients underwent TCRbeta repertoire sequencing, comprising 25 or so tumor regions, 5 adjacent noncancerous liver tissues and 5 peripheral blood samples. The study combined TCRbeta repertoire sequencing, expression microarrays and whole-exome sequencing across five regions of each liver tumor, with adjacent normal tissue and blood.

This clonotype appeared once. Its antigen remains unidentified. Relative to the germline gene, one junction end is altered; a read error may explain this. Starting from about 550 ng total RNA, TCRbeta-specific cDNA was produced by reverse transcription with a constant-region primer and ProtoScript II reverse transcriptase. Construction of the TCRbeta libraries relied on three nested rounds of multiplex PCR, following a slightly modified ARM-PCR procedure. Each of the first two PCR rounds ran for around 9 cycles and used multiplex TRBV1-TRBV30 forward primers together with a Cbeta reverse primer. Sample barcodes and Illumina adapters were attached in a final 25-cycle PCR using Deep VentR polymerase. Before sequencing, amplicons of 200-500 bp were gel-purified using a QIAquick gel extraction kit. An Illumina HiSeq 2500 was used to sequence the TCRbeta amplicons with 250-bp paired-end reads. The original methods were these. Quality trimming of reads was performed with Trimmomatic v0.33, and paired reads were merged with FLASH v1.2.11 so that full CDR3 sequences could be recovered. V, D and J germline segments were assigned to the rearranged TCRbeta sequences using MiGEC v1.2.1b. Clonotype statistics and Shannon-Wiener diversity indices were computed with VDJtools v1.0.0. Except for diversity analysis, only each sample's 250 most abundant clonotypes were used in subsequent analyses to reduce sampling bias. TCRdb reprocessing: public reads trimmed at Q25 with fastp, clones called with MiXCR, in-frame beta chains kept. Rows are combined by CDR3 protein, so each entry shows the most common genes and DNA. These V and J calls rely on TCRdb rather than the paper's analysis. This sample lists 90,000 to 150,000 distinct CDR3 sequences; 55% to 65% were detected once. The leading ten clones occupy around 9% of the sample.

CDR1 and CDR2, per the germline V gene, are SNHLY and FYNNEI. Spanning cysteine to phenylalanine, the CDR3 consists of 8 amino acids. Solely the CDR3 DNA is kept, with 24 bases framed from the first base. The investigation overall reported the following: Pairs of tumor regions showed greater repertoire overlap (mean roughly 35%) than tumor-adjacent pairs (roughly 17%) or tumor-blood pairs (approximately 15%), which is consistent with antigen-driven expansion. Because the samples were bulk and unsorted, CD4+ and CD8+ T cell repertoires could not be compared. Only about 7-25% of top clones were present in all five regions of a tumor, suggesting spatial heterogeneity of tumor-infiltrating T cells. Compared with blood, tumors had a significantly larger share of the repertoire taken up by the top 250 clones (p = 0.039). Only the TCR beta chain was sequenced, which likely underestimates true repertoire diversity because unpaired alpha chains were not captured. Only five patients were included in the study, and the authors note that the findings should be validated in a larger study.

Total RNA and DNA were co-extracted without cell sorting from roughly 20-30 mg of bulk tissue using the AllPrep DNA/RNA mini kit. Surgical resection was performed in China between 2015 and early 2016 on four or five patients with histopathologically diagnosed primary liver carcinoma. At the time of sampling, the patients were treatment-naive and had chronic HBV infection. Each tumor was sampled at five spatially separated regions: the tumor centre plus the superior, inferior, left-lateral and right-lateral poles. Histological examination found more than 80% viable tumor cells in every tumor sample. Fresh tumor and adjacent tissue pieces were bisected; one half was stored in RNAlater at -80°C, the other sent for histology.

Sequencing input: liver tumor tissue from sampling region 1. According to the study, the label for this sample's cell subset or site signals: tumor region T1, superior pole. The sequence links TRBV2 to TRBJ2-5; the D segment cannot be called with confidence. The sequence derives from a woman aged 60-70 years with primary liver carcinoma and hepatitis B virus infection. The CDR3 protein is CASSLVGF. The DNA reads TGTGCCAGCAGCTTAGTGGGCTTC. The full variable domain, with segments outside the CDR3 supplied by the reference TRBV2 and TRBJ2-5 proteins, appears as EPEVTQTPSHQVTQMGQEVILRCVPISNHLYFYWYRQILGQKVEFLVSFYNNEISEKSEIFDDQFSVERPDGSNFTLKIRSTKLEDSAMYFCASSLVGFGPGTRLLVL.